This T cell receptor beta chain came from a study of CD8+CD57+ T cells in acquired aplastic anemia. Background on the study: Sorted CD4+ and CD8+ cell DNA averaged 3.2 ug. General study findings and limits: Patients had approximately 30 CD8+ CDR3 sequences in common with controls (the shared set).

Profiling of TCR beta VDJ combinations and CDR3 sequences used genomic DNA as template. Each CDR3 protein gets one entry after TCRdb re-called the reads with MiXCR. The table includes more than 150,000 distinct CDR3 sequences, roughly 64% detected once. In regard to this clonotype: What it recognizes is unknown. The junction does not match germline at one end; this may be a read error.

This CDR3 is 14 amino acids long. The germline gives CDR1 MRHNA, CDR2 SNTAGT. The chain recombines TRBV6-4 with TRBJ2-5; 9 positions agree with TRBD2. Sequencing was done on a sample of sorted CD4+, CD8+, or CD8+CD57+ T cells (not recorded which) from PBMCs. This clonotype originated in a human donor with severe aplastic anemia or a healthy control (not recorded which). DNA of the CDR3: TGTGCCAGCAGTGAAGCGGGGGGCACAGATACGCAGTGCTTC. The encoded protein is CASSEAGGTDTQCF.